These T cell receptor beta chains were read from a single sample in a study of blood T cell repertoires in COVID-19. Profiling relied on immunoSEQ multiplex PCR, and the TCRdb table lists in-frame clones only, not all of them. The sample carries around 300,000 clones, approximately 85% recorded once. Sample: peripheral blood. The receptor source for this set is a woman between 65 and 79 years old with acute or convalescent COVID-19. Each CDR3 is given with its conserved first and last residue. The order of the fields is J gene, clone size, V gene, CDR3 length, D gene, CDR3 DNA, CDR3 protein. A D gene is named only where the DNA matches it firmly. The size entry is marked missing in some rows and otherwise reads once, few, many or a size class.

j_call: TRBJ1-2; clone_size: once; v_call: TRBV3-1/TRBV3-2; cdr3_length: 14; d_call: NA; cdr3_nt: TGTGCCAGCAGGCCAAGAGGTGCGGGGCACGGCTACACCTTC; cdr3_aa: CASRPRGAGHGYTF
j_call: TRBJ1-2; clone_size: NA; v_call: TRBV5-5; cdr3_length: 14; d_call: NA; cdr3_nt: TGTGCCAGCAGCCGGAATCAGGGAGGCTATGGCTACACCTTC; cdr3_aa: CASSRNQGGYGYTF
j_call: TRBJ2-1; clone_size: once; v_call: TRBV5-1; cdr3_length: 16; d_call: NA; cdr3_nt: TGCGCCAGCAGCCAGCCCTCAGGGGAGATCTACAATGAGCAGTTCTTC; cdr3_aa: CASSQPSGEIYNEQFF
j_call: TRBJ1-3; clone_size: few; v_call: TRBV5-4; cdr3_length: 15; d_call: NA; cdr3_nt: TGTGCCAGCAGCTTGGACAGATATCCTGGAAACACCATATATTTT; cdr3_aa: CASSLDRYPGNTIYF
j_call: TRBJ2-3; clone_size: NA; v_call: TRBV3-1/TRBV3-2; cdr3_length: 17; d_call: TRBD2; cdr3_nt: TGTGCCAGCAGCCGGTTAGGGCTAGCGGGGAGATCAGATACGCAGTATTTT; cdr3_aa: CASSRLGLAGRSDTQYF
j_call: TRBJ1-6; clone_size: NA; v_call: TRBV7-2; cdr3_length: 13; d_call: NA; cdr3_nt: TGTGCCAGCAGCGGTGGACAGACTTCACCCCTCCACTTT; cdr3_aa: CASSGGQTSPLHF
j_call: TRBJ2-2; clone_size: NA; v_call: TRBV28; cdr3_length: 15; d_call: TRBD2; cdr3_nt: TGTGCCAGCAGGGGGGGGACGGTTAACACCGGGGAGCTGTTTTTT; cdr3_aa: CASRGGTVNTGELFF
j_call: TRBJ1-2; clone_size: NA; v_call: TRBV7-9; cdr3_length: 19; d_call: TRBD1; cdr3_nt: TGTGCCAGCAGCCCTGCCTTAGGGGACAGTCCTGGGGGGAACTATGGCTACACCTTC; cdr3_aa: CASSPALGDSPGGNYGYTF
j_call: TRBJ1-1; clone_size: NA; v_call: TRBV5-4; cdr3_length: 16; d_call: NA; cdr3_nt: TGTGCCAGCAGGGGGACATCAGGGGCGCGGAACACTGAAGCTTTCTTT; cdr3_aa: CASRGTSGARNTEAFF
j_call: TRBJ1-6; clone_size: NA; v_call: TRBV9; cdr3_length: 14; d_call: TRBD1; cdr3_nt: TGTGCCAGCAGCGTGAAGACAGGGAACTCACCCCTCCACTTT; cdr3_aa: CASSVKTGNSPLHF
j_call: TRBJ2-1; clone_size: NA; v_call: TRBV5-1; cdr3_length: 14; d_call: NA; cdr3_nt: TGCGCCAGCAGCCAAACAGGAACCTTCAATGAGCAGTTCTTC; cdr3_aa: CASSQTGTFNEQFF
j_call: TRBJ2-3; clone_size: NA; v_call: TRBV4-1; cdr3_length: 19; d_call: TRBD1; cdr3_nt: TGCGCCAGCAGCCGGCCCCCCGGTTACGGGGACAGGGGGTCAGATACGCAGTATTTT; cdr3_aa: CASSRPPGYGDRGSDTQYF
j_call: TRBJ2-1; clone_size: NA; v_call: TRBV2; cdr3_length: 13; d_call: NA; cdr3_nt: TGTGCCAGCAGTATGTCCAGGAACAATGAGCAGTTCTTC; cdr3_aa: CASSMSRNNEQFF
j_call: TRBJ2-3; clone_size: NA; v_call: TRBV30; cdr3_length: 11; d_call: NA; cdr3_nt: TGTGCCTGGAGTCCGACAGATACGCAGTATTTT; cdr3_aa: CAWSPTDTQYF
j_call: TRBJ1-4; clone_size: NA; v_call: TRBV5-1; cdr3_length: 14; d_call: TRBD1; cdr3_nt: TGCGCCAGCAGCTTCGACAGGGTTGGGGAAAAACTGTTTTTT; cdr3_aa: CASSFDRVGEKLFF
j_call: TRBJ2-2; clone_size: NA; v_call: TRBV3-1/TRBV3-2; cdr3_length: 14; d_call: NA; cdr3_nt: TGTGCCAGCAGCCCCCTCTTGAACACCGGGGAGCTGTTTTTT; cdr3_aa: CASSPLLNTGELFF
j_call: TRBJ2-3; clone_size: NA; v_call: TRBV5-4; cdr3_length: 16; d_call: TRBD2; cdr3_nt: TGTGCCAGCAGCTCGGGGACTAGCCGACGCACAGATACGCAGTATTTT; cdr3_aa: CASSSGTSRRTDTQYF
j_call: TRBJ1-4; clone_size: NA; v_call: TRBV19; cdr3_length: 17; d_call: TRBD1; cdr3_nt: TGTGCCAGTAGTATAGGGGTCGCCGACAGGGCCCAGGGGCGACTGTTTTTT; cdr3_aa: CASSIGVADRAQGRLFF
j_call: TRBJ1-2; clone_size: once; v_call: TRBV5-4; cdr3_length: 15; d_call: NA; cdr3_nt: TGTGCCAGCAGCCCCACAACCAGGGTGGACTATGGCTACACCTTC; cdr3_aa: CASSPTTRVDYGYTF
j_call: TRBJ2-3; clone_size: NA; v_call: TRBV11-1; cdr3_length: 14; d_call: NA; cdr3_nt: TGTGCCAGCAGCATCCTGACAGGCACAGATACGCAGTATTTT; cdr3_aa: CASSILTGTDTQYF
j_call: TRBJ1-5; clone_size: NA; v_call: TRBV3-1/TRBV3-2; cdr3_length: 15; d_call: TRBD1; cdr3_nt: TGTGCCAGCAGCCTGGGGACAGGGGGCAATCAGCCCCAGCATTTT; cdr3_aa: CASSLGTGGNQPQHF
j_call: TRBJ1-1; clone_size: NA; v_call: TRBV5-1; cdr3_length: 14; d_call: TRBD1; cdr3_nt: TGCGCCAGCAGCCGAGGGGGCGCTGGCACTGAAGCTTTCTTT; cdr3_aa: CASSRGGAGTEAFF
j_call: TRBJ1-1; clone_size: NA; v_call: TRBV18; cdr3_length: 14; d_call: NA; cdr3_nt: TGTGCCAGCTCCCCTGACTTGCGGGGGACTGAAGCTTTCTTT; cdr3_aa: CASSPDLRGTEAFF
j_call: TRBJ2-1; clone_size: NA; v_call: TRBV5-1; cdr3_length: 15; d_call: TRBD2; cdr3_nt: TGCGCCAGCAGCTCTGGGACTAGCGGGGATAATGAGCAGTTCTTC; cdr3_aa: CASSSGTSGDNEQFF
j_call: TRBJ2-2; clone_size: NA; v_call: TRBV3-1/TRBV3-2; cdr3_length: 14; d_call: NA; cdr3_nt: TGTGCCAGCAGCCGTAGAGGGCCTACCGGGGAGCTGTTTTTT; cdr3_aa: CASSRRGPTGELFF
j_call: TRBJ2-5; clone_size: NA; v_call: TRBV25-1; cdr3_length: 15; d_call: TRBD1; cdr3_nt: TGTGCCAGCAGTGAAAACAGGGGATCCCAAGAGACCCAGTACTTC; cdr3_aa: CASSENRGSQETQYF
j_call: TRBJ2-3; clone_size: NA; v_call: TRBV6-4; cdr3_length: 15; d_call: TRBD2; cdr3_nt: TGTGCCAGCAGCCTTAGCGGGGGTATTTCCGATACGCAGTATTTT; cdr3_aa: CASSLSGGISDTQYF
j_call: TRBJ1-1; clone_size: NA; v_call: TRBV29-1; cdr3_length: 11; d_call: TRBD1; cdr3_nt: TGCAGCGTGGCCGGGACAGTTGAAGCTTTCTTT; cdr3_aa: CSVAGTVEAFF
j_call: TRBJ2-3; clone_size: NA; v_call: TRBV29-1; cdr3_length: 12; d_call: TRBD1; cdr3_nt: TGCAGCGCCGACCCGGACAGGTCAACGCAGTATTTT; cdr3_aa: CSADPDRSTQYF
j_call: TRBJ1-1; clone_size: NA; v_call: TRBV5-5; cdr3_length: 16; d_call: NA; cdr3_nt: TGTGCCAGCAGCCAGGGACATCGAGGCGGGAACACTGAAGCTTTCTTT; cdr3_aa: CASSQGHRGGNTEAFF
j_call: TRBJ1-6; clone_size: once; v_call: TRBV4-2; cdr3_length: 16; d_call: NA; cdr3_nt: TGTGCCAGCAGCCAAGTGGGAGGAGGGAGCAATTCACCCCTCCACTTT; cdr3_aa: CASSQVGGGSNSPLHF
j_call: TRBJ1-5; clone_size: NA; v_call: TRBV3-1/TRBV3-2; cdr3_length: 15; d_call: TRBD1; cdr3_nt: TGTGCCAGCAGCCCGTCCGGGACAGCAAATCAGCCCCAGCATTTT; cdr3_aa: CASSPSGTANQPQHF
j_call: TRBJ2-3; clone_size: NA; v_call: TRBV5-1; cdr3_length: 16; d_call: NA; cdr3_nt: TGCGCCAGCAGCTCCGGAGGGAGGACCTTCACAGATACGCAGTATTTT; cdr3_aa: CASSSGGRTFTDTQYF
j_call: TRBJ2-2; clone_size: NA; v_call: TRBV3-1/TRBV3-2; cdr3_length: 13; d_call: TRBD1; cdr3_nt: TGTGCCAGCAGCCAGACAGGGGGACGGGAGCTGTTTTTT; cdr3_aa: CASSQTGGRELFF
j_call: TRBJ2-1; clone_size: NA; v_call: TRBV6-1; cdr3_length: 18; d_call: TRBD2; cdr3_nt: TGTGCCAGCAGTGCCCCTCCCGGGACTAGCGGGGGTTACAATGAGCAGTTCTTC; cdr3_aa: CASSAPPGTSGGYNEQFF
j_call: TRBJ1-2; clone_size: NA; v_call: TRBV19; cdr3_length: 13; d_call: NA; cdr3_nt: TGTGCCAGTAGTACCGCAGGGGTTGGTGGCTACACCTTC; cdr3_aa: CASSTAGVGGYTF
j_call: TRBJ2-7; clone_size: NA; v_call: TRBV27; cdr3_length: 14; d_call: NA; cdr3_nt: TGTGCCAGCAGTTTATCGATTAGGCTAGGCGAGCAGTACTTC; cdr3_aa: CASSLSIRLGEQYF
j_call: TRBJ1-2; clone_size: once; v_call: TRBV2; cdr3_length: 11; d_call: NA; cdr3_nt: TGTGCCAGCAGTGTTACAGGGGGCTACACCTTC; cdr3_aa: CASSVTGGYTF
j_call: TRBJ1-3; clone_size: NA; v_call: TRBV7-2; cdr3_length: 13; d_call: NA; cdr3_nt: TGTGCCAGCAGCTCTGGGCCCGTCAACACCATATATTTT; cdr3_aa: CASSSGPVNTIYF
j_call: TRBJ1-1; clone_size: few; v_call: TRBV2; cdr3_length: 13; d_call: NA; cdr3_nt: TGTGCCAGCAGTGAATACGGGGAACTCGAAGCTTTCTTT; cdr3_aa: CASSEYGELEAFF
j_call: TRBJ2-1; clone_size: once; v_call: TRBV2; cdr3_length: 16; d_call: TRBD2; cdr3_nt: TGTGCCAGCAGTGAAGCGCAACTAGCGAGTGGGAATGAGCAGTTCTTC; cdr3_aa: CASSEAQLASGNEQFF
j_call: TRBJ1-5; clone_size: NA; v_call: TRBV6-5; cdr3_length: 12; d_call: NA; cdr3_nt: TGTGCCAGCAGAACAGAATCTCAGCCCCAGCATTTT; cdr3_aa: CASRTESQPQHF
j_call: TRBJ2-7; clone_size: NA; v_call: TRBV3-1/TRBV3-2; cdr3_length: 13; d_call: NA; cdr3_nt: TGTGCCAGCAGTCCTCGGAGCTCCTACGAGCAGTACTTC; cdr3_aa: CASSPRSSYEQYF
j_call: TRBJ2-7; clone_size: NA; v_call: TRBV11-2; cdr3_length: 14; d_call: TRBD1; cdr3_nt: TGTGCCAGCAGCTTGATATATGGACAGGGGGTACAGTACTTC; cdr3_aa: CASSLIYGQGVQYF
j_call: TRBJ2-5; clone_size: NA; v_call: TRBV19; cdr3_length: 14; d_call: TRBD2; cdr3_nt: TGTGCCAGTCGGAAGGAGCGGGGGGAAGAGACCCAGTACTTC; cdr3_aa: CASRKERGEETQYF
j_call: TRBJ2-1; clone_size: NA; v_call: TRBV5-1; cdr3_length: 18; d_call: NA; cdr3_nt: TGCGCCAGCAGCCGGGGTCTAGGGACTTCTAGCTCCTACAATGAGCAGTTCTTC; cdr3_aa: CASSRGLGTSSSYNEQFF
j_call: TRBJ1-1; clone_size: NA; v_call: TRBV4-2; cdr3_length: 14; d_call: TRBD1; cdr3_nt: TGTGCCAGCAGCCCCGGGACAGGGAACCCTGAAGCTTTCTTT; cdr3_aa: CASSPGTGNPEAFF
j_call: TRBJ1-2; clone_size: NA; v_call: TRBV27; cdr3_length: 13; d_call: NA; cdr3_nt: TGTGCCAGCAGTTTATTCCAGTGGAGCGGCTACACCTTC; cdr3_aa: CASSLFQWSGYTF
j_call: TRBJ2-2; clone_size: NA; v_call: TRBV6-6; cdr3_length: 20; d_call: TRBD2; cdr3_nt: TGTGCCAGCAGCAAACCCGGGACAAGGCTAGCGGGGAGGGGCACCGGGGAGCTGTTTTTT; cdr3_aa: CASSKPGTRLAGRGTGELFF
j_call: TRBJ2-2; clone_size: NA; v_call: TRBV5-1; cdr3_length: 15; d_call: NA; cdr3_nt: TGCGCCAGCAGCCTTGGGACAAAAAAAACCGGGGAGCTGTTTTTT; cdr3_aa: CASSLGTKKTGELFF
j_call: TRBJ1-3; clone_size: NA; v_call: TRBV3-1/TRBV3-2; cdr3_length: 16; d_call: NA; cdr3_nt: TGTGCCAGCAGCCGCGGGATGTCGACCCCTGGAAACACCATATATTTT; cdr3_aa: CASSRGMSTPGNTIYF
j_call: TRBJ1-5; clone_size: once; v_call: TRBV5-6; cdr3_length: 15; d_call: TRBD1; cdr3_nt: TGTGCCAGCAGCTTGTCCGAGGGGGCGAATCAGCCCCAGCATTTT; cdr3_aa: CASSLSEGANQPQHF
j_call: TRBJ2-7; clone_size: NA; v_call: TRBV7-9; cdr3_length: 16; d_call: NA; cdr3_nt: TGTGCCAGCATCCGCGCGGGCACAGACATAGACTACGAGCAGTACTTC; cdr3_aa: CASIRAGTDIDYEQYF
j_call: TRBJ1-6; clone_size: NA; v_call: TRBV3-1/TRBV3-2; cdr3_length: 16; d_call: NA; cdr3_nt: TGTGCCAGCAGCCAGGGCCGGGGAGCCTATAATTCACCCCTCCACTTT; cdr3_aa: CASSQGRGAYNSPLHF
j_call: TRBJ2-7; clone_size: NA; v_call: TRBV10-1; cdr3_length: 15; d_call: NA; cdr3_nt: TGCGCCAGCAGTGATTCGAGGAGAAGAGTCAGCGAGCAGTACTTC; cdr3_aa: CASSDSRRRVSEQYF